The present T cell receptor beta chain was sequenced within a study of blood T cell repertoires in COVID-19. As for the study in general: Researchers got acute and convalescent COVID-19 samples from the United States, Italy and Spain.

Cohorts were determined from participant-reported clinical history. Two negative PCRs, clearance, or symptom resolution were required of recovered Cohort 3 donors. Trimming removed 0 bases from V and 4 bases from J, with 24 bases in between. In germline, CDR1 is MGHRA, CDR2 YSYEKL. The length of the CDR3 is 19 residues. The table came from immunoSEQ multiplex PCR; TCRdb's copy has only in-frame clones and leaves some out. In the table there are roughly 200,000 clones, 90% of which are singletons. The origin of this receptor is a man aged 25-45 years who had recovered from COVID-19. The sample was PBMCs or T cells enriched from blood (not recorded which). The chain has TRBV4-1 and TRBJ1-2; D remains ambiguous. CDR3 sequence: CASSQDRAVMQPSPYGYTF. CDR3 DNA: TGCGCCAGCAGCCAAGATAGAGCAGTGATGCAGCCTAGCCCCTATGGCTACACCTTC.